The clone carrying this T cell receptor (beta chain) appeared many times. What it binds is unknown. Indicated time point: pre-sensitization, week 0. The treatment here: therapeutic diphenylcyclopropenone sensitization with weekly scalp DPC. Blood, whole and unfractionated, served as the source for total RNA extraction. The sample comes from a study of human T cells and chemical hapten exposure. Study as a whole: Sensitization employed 2% DPC on 2 cm by 2 cm of upper inner arm skin. General study points: Having alopecia, donors may respond immunologically unlike healthy people. In the PT1 data, expanded TCR counts showed a positive correlation with patch test score.

In TCRdb, the RACE reads were re-called with MiXCR into one record per CDR3 protein. The data contain roughly 250,000 distinct CDR3 sequences, 7.5% to 9% of them singletons. Trimming cost V 6 bases and J 3 bases, with 17 bases left between them. The germline V gene encodes CDR1 DFQATT and CDR2 SNEGSKA (reference sequence). The CDR3 length is 14 residues. The chain has TRBV20-1 and TRBJ2-5; the D gene could be TRBD1 or TRBD2 (6 bases each). This material consisted of whole blood, taken in connection with sensitization to the hapten diphenylcyclopropenone (DPC). This sequence was found in a woman aged 40 to 50 with alopecia areata. Some clones in this sample may be carry-over from other donors' samples. CDR3 loop: CSADRLGGKETQYF. CDR3 nucleotides: TGCAGTGCCGATCGATTAGGGGGGAAAGAGACCCAGTACTTC.